This TCR beta chain stems from a study of T-cell reconstitution after alpha-beta-depleted transplantation in children. The study, taken as a whole, reports: Reportedly, alpha-beta T cells present about two months post-transplant originated from several hundred expanded clones of graft origin. Diversity of TCRbeta at day 60 was high in some patients, arising from surviving recipient T cells and thymic progenitors. T-cell counts and diversity were attributed mostly to newly produced T cells one year after transplant.

Unique molecular identifiers were used to barcode this TCRbeta library. Each CDR3 protein is one row after TCRdb ran MiXCR on the PCR reads. This table holds about 1,000,000 distinct CDR3 sequences, about 31% found once. As to this clonotype: Its antigen is undetermined.

The V gene lost 5 bases and the J gene lost 2 bases, with 10 bases spanning the gap. The CDR3 is 15 amino acids. Germline loops: CDR1 SGHTA, CDR2 FQGNSA. The chain links TRBV7-2 to TRBJ2-6; D gene ambiguous. The sample was PBMCs, mostly from graft donor cells, taken 360 days after TCRalphabeta/CD19-depleted stem cell transplant. The receptor's source is a boy under three years old who had a stem cell transplant for SCID, so the T cells may come from the graft donor. The CDR3 is CASSGYGTGANVLTF. DNA of the CDR3: TGTGCCAGCAGCGGTTATGGGACTGGGGCCAACGTCCTGACTTTC.